This TCR beta chain derives from a study of T cells in Graves' hyperthyroidism and ophthalmopathy. In its sample, this clonotype was seen a few times. Its matching antigen is unknown. Given a much more abundant clone one base away, this may be a read error. The CDR3 does not close with the conserved phenylalanine or tryptophan, likely indicating a read error. PBMCs came from around 10 ml fresh peripheral blood. The CDR3 has 15 residues. J was trimmed by 4 bases and V by 7 bases; bases with no gene match: 7. Per the germline V gene, CDR1 is MNHEY and CDR2 is SMNVEV (reference sequence). Whole-study results and caveats: From stable hyperthyroidism, ophthalmopathy was separated by a 13 V-J model.

Amplified regions were TCR beta CDR3 sequences from RNA transcripts. HTBI primers were used for first-round RT-PCR of the TCR CDR3. TCRdb re-called the multiplex PCR reads through MiXCR, storing one row per CDR3 protein. This table holds approximately 480,000 distinct CDR3 sequences, 20% to 25% found once. V is TRBV27 and J is TRBJ2-3, with TRBD2 matching 11 bases. The receptor comes from a man aged 18-30 years with Graves' hyperthyroidism. The source material was blood. The CDR3 sequence: CASTVAGGQADTQYC. For the CDR3, the DNA is TGTGCCAGCACCGTAGCGGGGGGGCAGGCAGATACGCAGTATTGT.